These 20 T cell receptor beta chains share one sample of origin, sequenced in a study of shared T cell receptors in the human thymus. Data came from immunoSEQ multiplex PCR; TCRdb stores just in-frame clones and leaves some out. The table records 600,000 or so clones, more than 75% of them present only once. These records were also assigned to another study, of human thymus T cells.

Sequences were obtained from thymocytes. These receptors were obtained from a boy under two years old with a congenital heart defect.

The CDR3 reads CASSPGAVTFRLEQFF. The CDR3 DNA is TGTGCCAGCTCACCTGGGGCGGTTACCTTCAGGTTGGAGCAGTTCTTC. This rearrangement joins TRBV18 to TRBJ2-1; tentatively, D is TRBD1 (5 bases). CDR1 KGHSH and CDR2 LQKENI come from the germline V gene. This CDR3 comprises 16 residues. Trimming shortened V by 3 bases and J by 10 bases, and 22 bases separated the two germline ends.

The chain employs TRBV7-8 and TRBJ1-1, with 7 bases identical to TRBD1. CDR1 SGHVS and CDR2 FQNEAQ come from the germline V gene. V dropped 5 bases and J dropped 6; count of bases not matched to a gene: 18. CDR3 size: 17 residues. Here the CDR3 reads CASSPTTDRVFVPEAFF. DNA of the CDR3: TGTGCCAGCAGCCCTACAACAGACAGGGTCTTTGTACCTGAAGCTTTCTTT.

This chain uses TRBV5-1 with TRBJ1-1; D is unclear. The CDR3 loop spans 14 amino acids. Germline V CDR1 and CDR2: SGHRS, YFSETQ. V was shortened by 3 bases and J by 1 base, with 10 bases between the two germline ends. CDR3 loop: CASSSGLENTEAFF. CDR3 DNA sequence: TGCGCCAGCAGCTCCGGACTGGAGAACACTGAAGCTTTCTTT. Filled out from reference TRBV5-1 and TRBJ1-1, the complete variable domain reads KAGVTQTPRYLIKTRGQQVTLSCSPISGHRSVSWYQQTPGQGLQFLFEYFSETQRNKGNFPGRFSGRQFSNSRSEMNVSTLELGDSALYLCASSSGLENTEAFFGQGTRLTVV.

The chain employs TRBV4-1 and TRBJ2-5; D perhaps matches TRBD2 (6 bases). There are 13 residues in the CDR3. Trimming removed 8 bases at V and 5 bases at J, with 15 bases between. The V gene's germline CDR1 is MGHRA and CDR2 YSYEKL. In nucleotides, the CDR3 is TGCGCCAGCTCAGGGACTCGTAAGGAGACCCAGTACTTC. It encodes CASSGTRKETQYF.

The chain links TRBV2 to TRBJ2-5; 8 positions agree with TRBD2. The length of the CDR3 is 17 residues. The ends lost 3 bases at V and 5 bases at J; junction bases unmatched: 14. The germline V gene has CDR1 SNHLY and CDR2 FYNNEI. The CDR3 sequence: CASSDAGTRPSGETQYF. The CDR3 DNA follows: TGTGCCAGCAGTGACGCCGGGACTAGACCCTCTGGTGAGACCCAGTACTTC. The full variable domain, completed using reference TRBV2 and TRBJ2-5, is EPEVTQTPSHQVTQMGQEVILRCVPISNHLYFYWYRQILGQKVEFLVSFYNNEISEKSEIFDDQFSVERPDGSNFTLKIRSTKLEDSAMYFCASSDAGTRPSGETQYFGPGTRLLVL.

The chain joins TRBV15 to TRBJ2-3, with D possibly TRBD2 on 6 matching bases. The CDR3 sequence is 20 residues long. The germline V gene encodes CDR1 LNHNV and CDR2 YYDKDF (reference sequence). The V and J ends lost 0 bases and 2 bases respectively, with 24 bases between them. CDR3 protein: CATSRDLRALLAWATDTQYF. The CDR3 coding sequence is TGTGCCACCAGCAGAGACCTCCGTGCCCTGCTAGCGTGGGCCACAGATACGCAGTATTTT.

This chain joins TRBV28 and TRBJ1-1; a weak D match, TRBD1 (6 bases). The germline V and J ends were trimmed by 6 bases and 3 bases, with 14 bases remaining between them. CDR3 size: 14 residues. Germline CDR1 reads MDHEN; CDR2 reads SYDVKM. The CDR3 nucleotides are TGTGCCAGCAGGGAGACAGGTGGGTACACTGAAGCTTTCTTT. It encodes CASRETGGYTEAFF.

J is TRBJ1-2 and V is TRBV9; 8 nucleotides line up with TRBD1. V dropped 0 bases and J dropped 2; count of bases not matched to a gene: 15. CDR3 length equals 19 residues. Germline CDR1 SGDLS, CDR2 YYNGEE. The CDR3 loop is CASSVGSPGQEGKNYGYTF. CDR3 DNA sequence: TGTGCCAGCAGCGTAGGTTCCCCGGGACAGGAAGGCAAGAACTATGGCTACACCTTC.

The rearrangement links TRBV2 to TRBJ2-5, with 7 bases fitting TRBD1. CDR1 is SNHLY and CDR2 is FYNNEI in the germline V gene. The CDR3 has 15 amino acids. The J segment lost 5 bases and the V segment lost 0 bases, leaving 6 bases of the junction unmatched. The CDR3: CASSEATGLGETQYF. For the CDR3, the DNA is TGTGCCAGCAGTGAAGCGACAGGGCTGGGGGAGACCCAGTACTTC.

The chain has TRBV18 and TRBJ2-7, with D tentatively TRBD1 (5 bases). The CDR3 has 14 amino acids. CDR1 is KGHSH and CDR2 is LQKENI in the germline V gene. The V gene lost 0 bases and the J gene lost 7 bases, with 13 bases spanning the gap. The CDR3 spells CASSPPTYQGEQYF. The CDR3 nucleotides are TGTGCCAGCTCACCACCGACCTATCAGGGTGAGCAGTACTTC.

V gene TRBV6-6 combines with J gene TRBJ2-1, with D possibly TRBD2 on 6 matching bases. Trimming shortened V by 7 bases and J by 8 bases, and 21 bases separated the two germline ends. Germline CDR1 is MNHNY and CDR2 is SVGAGI (reference sequence). This CDR3 comprises 15 residues. CDR3 sequence: CASNYRDSLGDEQFF. The CDR3 nucleotides read TGTGCCAGCAACTACCGGGACTCCCTAGGGGATGAGCAGTTCTTC.

Only a few counts were recorded for this clone. V usage is TRBV28 and J usage is TRBJ2-5; 7 bases are shared with TRBD1. The CDR3 spans 13 residues. Trimming at V came to 3 bases and at J to 5 bases, leaving 3 bases not matched to a gene. CDR1 MDHEN and CDR2 SYDVKM come from the germline V gene. CDR3 in amino acids: CASSLGQNETQYF. CDR3 nucleotide sequence: TGTGCCAGCAGTTTGGGACAGAACGAGACCCAGTACTTC.

The chain employs TRBV1 and TRBJ2-1; TRBD2, the table's D call, lacks a check against the DNA. TRBV1 is termed a pseudogene. This CDR3 comprises 12 residues. CDR3 coding DNA: TGCACTGAACTATCTCCCCACAATGAGCAGTTCTTC. It translates to CTELSPHNEQFF.

The chain is built from TRBV19 and TRBJ1-5, with D perhaps TRBD1 (6 bases). The CDR3 covers 11 residues. The germline V and J ends were trimmed by 7 bases and 9 bases, with 10 bases remaining between them. Germline V lookup: CDR1 LNHDA, CDR2 SQIVND (reference sequence). CDR3 coding DNA: TGTGCCAGTACTGACAGGAGGCCCCAGCATTTT. Protein: CASTDRRPQHF.

The chain carries TRBV4-1 and TRBJ2-5; 8 bases are shared with TRBD2. V trimming: 2 bases; J trimming: 3 bases; junction bases outside the gene matches: 8. The germline gives CDR1 MGHRA, CDR2 YSYEKL. The CDR3 length is 16 residues. CDR3 in amino acids: CASSQRTSPGEETQYF. The CDR3 DNA is TGCGCCAGCAGCCAACGGACTAGCCCAGGGGAAGAGACCCAGTACTTC.

This chain connects TRBV27 to TRBJ2-7, with 14 bases identical to TRBD2. Looked up from germline, CDR1 is MNHEY and CDR2 is SMNVEV (reference sequence). The CDR3 is 16 residues long. V trimming: 5 bases; J trimming: 5 bases; junction bases outside the gene matches: 8. The CDR3 bases are TGTGCCAGCAGTCCCGGGACTAGCGGGAGTTTCCACGAGCAGTACTTC. This encodes CASSPGTSGSFHEQYF.

The rearrangement links TRBV7-2 to TRBJ1-1, with D perhaps TRBD1 (6 bases). This CDR3 is 15 amino acids long. CDR1 SGHTA and CDR2 FQGNSA come from the germline V gene. Trimming removed 2 bases from V and 0 bases from J, with 10 bases in between. CDR3 nucleotide sequence: TGTGCCAGCAGCTTACCAGGGGTGGTGAACACTGAAGCTTTCTTT. This translates into CASSLPGVVNTEAFF.

This chain joins TRBV9 and TRBJ2-3; the match to TRBD2 covers 9 bases. The CDR3 is 16 residues long. V lost 4 bases, J lost 3 bases, and 9 bases stayed unmatched. Germline CDR1 reads SGDLS; CDR2 reads YYNGEE. In DNA, the CDR3 is TGTGCCAGCAGCCCCCAGGGCGGGAGGGCGACAGATACGCAGTATTTT. Amino acids: CASSPQGGRATDTQYF. The variable domain in full, with the rest retrieved from reference TRBV9 and TRBJ2-3, is DSGVTQTPKHLITATGQRVTLRCSPRSGDLSVYWYQQSLDQGLQFLIQYYNGEERAKGNILERFSAQQFPDLHSELNLSSLELGDSALYFCASSPQGGRATDTQYFGPGTRLTVL.

The V and J genes are TRBV19 and TRBJ2-4; TRBD2 agrees at 7 bases. The CDR3 covers 17 residues. The trim removed 0 bases at V and 9 bases at J, leaving 14 bases unmatched. The germline V gene encodes CDR1 LNHDA and CDR2 SQIVND (reference sequence). The CDR3 bases are TGTGCCAGTAGTATAGAGGGAGGGGCGAAGTCCCGGTTCATTCAGTACTTC. Translation: CASSIEGGAKSRFIQYF.

The genes are TRBV9 and TRBJ1-1; 7 bases line up with TRBD1. Germline-derived CDR1 and CDR2 are SGDLS and YYNGEE. The CDR3 covers 17 residues. The ends lost 3 bases at V and 6 bases at J; junction bases unmatched: 17. CDR3: CASSAERVATGSSEAFF. Here the CDR3 DNA reads TGTGCCAGCAGCGCGGAAAGGGTAGCGACAGGGAGCTCTGAAGCTTTCTTT.